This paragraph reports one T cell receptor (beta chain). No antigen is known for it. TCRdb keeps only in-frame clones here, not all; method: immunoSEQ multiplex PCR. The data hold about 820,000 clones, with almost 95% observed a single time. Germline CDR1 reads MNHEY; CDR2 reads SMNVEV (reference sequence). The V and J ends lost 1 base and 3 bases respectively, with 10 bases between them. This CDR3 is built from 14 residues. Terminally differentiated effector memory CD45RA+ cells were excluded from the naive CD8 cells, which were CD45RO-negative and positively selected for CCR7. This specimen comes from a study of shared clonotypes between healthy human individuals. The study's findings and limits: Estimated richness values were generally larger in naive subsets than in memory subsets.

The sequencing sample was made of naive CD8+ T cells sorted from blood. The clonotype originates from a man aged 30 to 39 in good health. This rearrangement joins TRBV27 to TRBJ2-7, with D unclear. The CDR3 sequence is CASSLFQAHYEQYF. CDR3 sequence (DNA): TGTGCCAGCAGTTTATTTCAGGCCCACTACGAGCAGTACTTC.